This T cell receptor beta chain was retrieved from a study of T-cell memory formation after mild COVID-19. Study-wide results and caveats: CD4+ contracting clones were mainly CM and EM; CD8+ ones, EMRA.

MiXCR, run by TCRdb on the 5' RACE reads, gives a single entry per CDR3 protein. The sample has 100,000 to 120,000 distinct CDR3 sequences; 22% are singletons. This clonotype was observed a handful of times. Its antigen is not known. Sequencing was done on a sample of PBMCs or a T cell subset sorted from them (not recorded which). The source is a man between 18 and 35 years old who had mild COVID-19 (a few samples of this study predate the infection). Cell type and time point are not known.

The CDR3, as DNA: TGTGCCAGCAGCCCAGAGGGGACGACTGGAAACACCATATATTTT. Amino acid sequence: CASSPEGTTGNTIYF. This chain joins TRBV7-2 and TRBJ1-3; D possibly corresponds to TRBD1 (5 bases). Deletions cut 5 bases from V and 2 bases from J, with 13 bases between. The CDR3 runs to 15 residues. Germline V gene lookup returns CDR1 SGHTA and CDR2 FQGNSA.